The 2 T cell receptor beta chains below come from one sample, sequenced in a study of shared clonotypes between healthy human individuals (dated by TCRdb to 2020 to 2021). The library was produced with the immunoSEQ multiplex PCR assay. Drawn from immuneACCESS, this table holds only the in-frame rearrangements with V and J called that TCRdb kept. Clones are partly lost; checked studies trace under half to an unresolved V gene and leave the rest unexplained. The sample table records about 1 million clones; approximately 72% of these occur just once. Of the sample, about 1.5% is held by the ten largest clones. Sequenced input: memory CD4+ T cells sorted from blood. The cell subset or site label for this specimen denotes: CD45RA-negative fraction. Receptor source: a man between 18 and 29 years old in good health.

The CDR3 DNA follows: TGTGCCAGCAGTTTACGGGCGGTGAACACCGGGGAGCTGTTTTTT. This sequence encodes CASSLRAVNTGELFF. The chain couples TRBV27 to TRBJ2-2; D is unresolved. The germline V and J ends were trimmed by 2 bases and 1 base, with 8 bases remaining between them. CDR1 and CDR2 (germline): MNHEY, SMNVEV (reference sequence). The CDR3 consists of 15 residues.

The V gene is TRBV5-4, the J gene TRBJ2-3, with D unresolved. The CDR3 is 12 amino acids. From germline, CDR1 is SGHNT and CDR2 YYREEE (reference sequence). V lost 3 bases, J lost 6 bases, and 8 bases lay in between. The CDR3 reads CASSSTVDTQYF. The CDR3, as DNA: TGTGCCAGCAGCTCCACCGTGGATACGCAGTATTTT.